Below, 19 T cell receptor beta chains from the same sample are listed, as sequenced in a study of blood T cell repertoires in COVID-19. The protocol was immunoSEQ multiplex PCR, while the TCRdb copy is restricted to in-frame clones and leaves out a portion. The sample gives approximately 120,000 clones, around 87% of which show up once; about 17% is in the top ten. Input material: peripheral blood. The source of these receptors is a woman in her 50s who had recovered from COVID-19.

The chain is built from TRBV9 and TRBJ1-5; 7 bases match TRBD1. The CDR3 loop spans 19 amino acids. Germline V CDR1 and CDR2: SGDLS, YYNGEE. V lost 0 bases to trimming and J lost 4 bases; unmatched junction nucleotides: 16. CDR3 DNA sequence: TGTGCCAGCAGCGTAGCTACGAGACACAGGGGACCGGAGAATCAGCCCCAGCATTTT. It codes for CASSVATRHRGPENQPQHF.

The rearrangement joins TRBV7-9 to TRBJ2-7; 11 bases agree with TRBD2. The germline gives CDR1 SEHNR, CDR2 FQNEAQ (reference sequence). This CDR3 is 14 amino acids long. V lost 5 bases, J lost 2 bases, and 2 bases stayed unmatched. The CDR3 bases are TGTGCCAGCAGCACACTAGCGGGAGCCTACGAGCAGTACTTC. Translating gives CASSTLAGAYEQYF.

This chain uses TRBV12-3 or TRBV12-4 with TRBJ2-1; TRBD2 matches 15 bases. The CDR3 totals 13 residues. Trimming removed 11 bases from V and 7 bases from J; junction bases left unmatched: 3. Here the CDR3 reads CAGGLAGGNEQFF. The CDR3 DNA sequence: TGTGCCGGCGGACTAGCGGGGGGGAATGAGCAGTTCTTC.

This chain joins TRBV9 and TRBJ1-2; TRBD1 matches at 9 bases. The germline V gene has CDR1 SGDLS and CDR2 YYNGEE. V trimming: 4 bases; J trimming: 5 bases; junction bases outside the gene matches: 6. This CDR3 has 14 amino acids. The CDR3 bases are TGTGCCAGCAGCACAGGGGGCGTAGGGTATGGCTACACCTTC. It translates to CASSTGGVGYGYTF.

The chain joins TRBV9 to TRBJ2-1, with TRBD2 matching over 7 bases. From germline, CDR1 is SGDLS and CDR2 YYNGEE. V shed 2 bases and J 7 bases; nucleotides not matched to a gene: 6. The CDR3 extends over 14 amino acids. The CDR3 sequence is CASSVAGDWNEQFF. CDR3 DNA: TGTGCCAGCAGCGTGGCGGGAGATTGGAATGAGCAGTTCTTC.

V gene TRBV7-9 combines with J gene TRBJ2-7, with D possibly TRBD1 on 5 matching bases. Looked up from germline, CDR1 is SEHNR and CDR2 is FQNEAQ (reference sequence). There are 16 residues in the CDR3. Trimming shortened V by 1 base and J by 0 bases, and 13 bases separated the two germline ends. CDR3 DNA: TGTGCCAGCAGCTTAGTTTGGCAGGGTCCCTCCTACGAGCAGTACTTC. It encodes CASSLVWQGPSYEQYF. Complete variable domain (other parts from reference TRBV7-9 and TRBJ2-7): DTGVSQNPRHKITKRGQNVTFRCDPISEHNRLYWYRQTLGQGPEFLTYFQNEAQLEKSRLLSDRFSAERPKGSFSTLEIQRTEQGDSAMYLCASSLVWQGPSYEQYFGPGTRLTVT.

In nucleotides, the CDR3 is TGTGCCAGCGGGGGGGGCTCGCAAGAGACCCAGTACTTC. Translating gives CASGGGSQETQYF. The chain employs TRBV13 and TRBJ2-5; D possibly corresponds to TRBD2 (7 bases). CDR3 length: 13 residues. Trimming pared 8 bases from V and 2 bases from J, leaving 12 bases between. Germline values: CDR1 PRHDT, CDR2 FYEKMQ (reference sequence). The variable domain in full, with the rest retrieved from reference TRBV13 and TRBJ2-5, is AAGVIQSPRHLIKEKRETATLKCYPIPRHDTVYWYQQGPGQDPQFLISFYEKMQSDKGSIPDRFSAQQFSDYHSELNMSSLELGDSALYFCASGGGSQETQYFGPGTRLLVL.

V and J are TRBV5-1 and TRBJ1-2; perhaps TRBD1 as D (6 bases). This CDR3 comprises 15 residues. V shed 4 bases and J shed 0 bases, with 13 bases lying between them. Germline CDR1 reads SGHRS; CDR2 reads YFSETQ. CDR3 sequence reads: CASSEDRPSNYGYTF. CDR3 DNA sequence: TGCGCCAGCAGCGAGGACAGACCTTCTAACTATGGCTACACCTTC.

The chain links TRBV10-3 to TRBJ2-7; 12 bases fit TRBD2. V trimming: 6 bases; J trimming: 0 bases; junction bases outside the gene matches: 3. The germline V gene encodes CDR1 ENHRY and CDR2 SYGVKD. The CDR3 totals 15 residues. CDR3 coding DNA: TGTGCCATCAGAACTAGCGGGGGGTCCTCCTACGAGCAGTACTTC. Amino acid sequence: CAIRTSGGSSYEQYF.

The chain couples TRBV18 to TRBJ1-2; TRBD1 is a possible D gene (6 bases). The V and J ends lost 6 bases and 8 bases respectively, with 16 bases between them. Germline V gene lookup returns CDR1 KGHSH and CDR2 LQKENI. There are 13 residues in the CDR3. The CDR3 sequence is CASSDRPFAGYTF. CDR3 DNA: TGTGCCAGCTCTGACAGGCCCTTTGCGGGCTACACCTTC.

The V gene is TRBV18, the J gene TRBJ2-1; no clear D. The length of the CDR3 is 13 residues. With 2 bases removed from V and 5 bases from J, the gap between germline ends came to 7 bases. Per germline, CDR1 KGHSH and CDR2 LQKENI. The CDR3 coding sequence is TGTGCCAGCTCACCAACTAATGACAATGAGCAGTTCTTC. Its protein product is CASSPTNDNEQFF.

The rearrangement links TRBV2 to TRBJ2-5, with TRBD2 matching over 9 bases. V was pared by 7 bases and J by 5 bases, with 11 bases of the junction left unmatched. Germline V lookup: CDR1 SNHLY, CDR2 FYNNEI. CDR3 size: 15 residues. The CDR3 sequence is CASNLAGALGETQYF. The CDR3 DNA follows: TGTGCCAGCAACTTAGCGGGGGCACTCGGGGAGACCCAGTACTTC.

By proportion, this clone is medium-sized (0.01 to 0.1%). This chain links TRBV5-1 with TRBJ1-2; D is unresolved. The CDR3 length is 14 residues. From germline, CDR1 is SGHRS and CDR2 YFSETQ. With 0 bases removed from V and 5 bases from J, the gap between germline ends came to 11 bases. DNA for the CDR3: TGCGCCAGCAGCTTGGACACCGAGGGTTATGGCTACACCTTC. It codes for CASSLDTEGYGYTF.

The V call is TRBV7-2, the J call TRBJ2-1; a possible D gene is TRBD2 (6 bases). The CDR3 length is 17 residues. Trimming took off 3 bases at V and 2 bases at J, with 17 bases between the two ends. CDR1 and CDR2 (germline): SGHTA, FQGNSA. CDR3 coding DNA: TGTGCCAGCAGCTTCCCAATGGCGGGGCGGGCCTACAATGAGCAGTTCTTC. This translates into CASSFPMAGRAYNEQFF.

V is TRBV18 and J is TRBJ2-2; tentative D call: TRBD2 (6 bases). This CDR3 is 16 amino acids long. Germline lookup yields CDR1 KGHSH and CDR2 LQKENI. V lost 6 bases and J 0 bases, leaving 14 bases between the germline ends. CDR3 in amino acids: CASSRRTTPNTGELFF. DNA of the CDR3: TGTGCCAGCTCCCGCAGGACTACACCGAACACCGGGGAGCTGTTTTTT. Together with reference TRBV18 and TRBJ2-2, the CDR3 gives the full variable domain: NAGVMQNPRHLVRRRGQEARLRCSPMKGHSHVYWYRQLPEEGLKFMVYLQKENIIDESGMPKERFSAEFPKEGPSILRIQQVVRGDSAAYFCASSRRTTPNTGELFFGEGSRLTVL.

The gene calls are TRBV7-3 and TRBJ1-1; D gene unclear. The germline gives CDR1 SGHTA, CDR2 FQGTGA. The length of the CDR3 is 13 residues. V was trimmed by 1 base and J by 3 bases, leaving 6 bases between them. CDR3 DNA sequence: TGTGCCAGCAGCTTAAGAGAGGACACTGAAGCTTTCTTT. It encodes CASSLREDTEAFF.

V gene TRBV9 combines with J gene TRBJ2-1; 8 bases line up with TRBD2. V lost 2 bases and J lost 9; bases outside the gene matches: 7. CDR3 length: 14 residues. Per germline, CDR1 SGDLS and CDR2 YYNGEE. The CDR3 DNA sequence: TGTGCCAGCAGCGTTAGGACTAGCTGGGGTGAGCAGTTCTTC. This encodes CASSVRTSWGEQFF. Filled out from reference TRBV9 and TRBJ2-1, the complete variable domain reads DSGVTQTPKHLITATGQRVTLRCSPRSGDLSVYWYQQSLDQGLQFLIQYYNGEERAKGNILERFSAQQFPDLHSELNLSSLELGDSALYFCASSVRTSWGEQFFGPGTRLTVL.

V gene TRBV11-1 combines with J gene TRBJ2-5; 11 nucleotides match TRBD2. Germline CDR1 and CDR2: SGHAT and FQDESV (reference sequence). With V trimmed by 6 bases and J by 2 bases, 5 bases remained unmatched. The CDR3 covers 15 residues. CDR3 residues: CASSRLAGYQETQYF. CDR3 sequence (DNA): TGTGCCAGCAGTAGACTAGCGGGGTATCAAGAGACCCAGTACTTC.

The V and J genes are TRBV30 and TRBJ2-7; 8 bases line up with TRBD2. J lost 3 bases, V lost 2 bases, and 0 bases had no gene match. The CDR3 length is 12 residues. Germline CDR1 reads GTSNPN; CDR2 reads SVGIG (reference sequence). The CDR3 region is CAWSRGGYEQYF. CDR3 nucleotides: TGTGCCTGGAGTCGGGGGGGCTACGAGCAGTACTTC.